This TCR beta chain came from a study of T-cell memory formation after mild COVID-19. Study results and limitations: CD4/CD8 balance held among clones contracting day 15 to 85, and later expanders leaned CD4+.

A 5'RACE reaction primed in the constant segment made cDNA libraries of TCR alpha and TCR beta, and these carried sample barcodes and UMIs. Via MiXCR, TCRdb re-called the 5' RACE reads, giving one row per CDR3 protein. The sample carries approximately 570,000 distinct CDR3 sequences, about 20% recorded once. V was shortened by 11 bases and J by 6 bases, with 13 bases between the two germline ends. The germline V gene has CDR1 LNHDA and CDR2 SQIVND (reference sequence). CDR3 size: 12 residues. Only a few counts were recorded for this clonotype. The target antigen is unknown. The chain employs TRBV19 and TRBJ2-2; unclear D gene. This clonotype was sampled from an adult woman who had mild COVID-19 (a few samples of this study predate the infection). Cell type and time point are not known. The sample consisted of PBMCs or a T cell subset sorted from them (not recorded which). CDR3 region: CAGDRLAGELFF. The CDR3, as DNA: TGTGCCGGGGATAGACTGGCCGGGGAGCTGTTTTTT.